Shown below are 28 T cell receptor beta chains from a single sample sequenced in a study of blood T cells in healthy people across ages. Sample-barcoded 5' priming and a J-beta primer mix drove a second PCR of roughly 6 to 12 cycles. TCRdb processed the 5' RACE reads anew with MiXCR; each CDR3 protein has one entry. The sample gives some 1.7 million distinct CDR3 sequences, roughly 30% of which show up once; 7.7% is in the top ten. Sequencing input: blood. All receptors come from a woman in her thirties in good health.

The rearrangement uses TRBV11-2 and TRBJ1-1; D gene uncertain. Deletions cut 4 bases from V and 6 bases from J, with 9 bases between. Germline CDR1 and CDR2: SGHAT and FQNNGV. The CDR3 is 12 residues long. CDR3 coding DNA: TGTGCCAGCAGCTACGTGCCTGCTGAAGCTTTCTTT. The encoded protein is CASSYVPAEAFF.

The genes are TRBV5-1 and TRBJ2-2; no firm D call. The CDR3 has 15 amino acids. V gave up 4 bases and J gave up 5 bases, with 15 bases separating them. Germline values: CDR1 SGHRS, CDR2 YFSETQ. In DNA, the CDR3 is TGCGCCAGCAGCATAAGACTCGCGGTTACCGGGGAGCTGTTTTTT. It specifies CASSIRLAVTGELFF.

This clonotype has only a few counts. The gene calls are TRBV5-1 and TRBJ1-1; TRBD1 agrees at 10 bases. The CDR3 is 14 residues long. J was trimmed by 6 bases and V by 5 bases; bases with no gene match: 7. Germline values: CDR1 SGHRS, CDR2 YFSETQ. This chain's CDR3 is CASSGGQGQPEAFF. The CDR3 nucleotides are TGCGCCAGCAGTGGGGGACAGGGGCAACCTGAAGCTTTCTTT.

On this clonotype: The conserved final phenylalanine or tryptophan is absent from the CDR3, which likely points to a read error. CDR3 protein: CASSLAAPSYNEQFL. CDR3 DNA: TGTGCCAGCAGCTTAGCCGCGCCCTCCTACAATGAGCAGTTCTTA. This chain uses TRBV7-2 with TRBJ2-1, with D hard to call. V shed 0 bases and J shed 0 bases, with 6 bases lying between them. The CDR3 spans 15 residues. The germline V gene encodes CDR1 SGHTA and CDR2 FQGNSA.

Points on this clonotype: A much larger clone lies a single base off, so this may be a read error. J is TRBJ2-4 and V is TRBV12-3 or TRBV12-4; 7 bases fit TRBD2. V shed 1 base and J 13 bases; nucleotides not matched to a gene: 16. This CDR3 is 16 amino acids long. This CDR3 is CASSLVEGLFFNEQYF. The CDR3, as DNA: TGTGCCAGCAGTTTAGTCGAGGGACTATTTTTTAATGAGCAGTACTTC.

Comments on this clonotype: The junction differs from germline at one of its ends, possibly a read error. The CDR3 sequence: CAGSQELGQGNQPQHF. As DNA, the CDR3 is TGCGCCGGCAGTCAAGAGTTGGGCCAGGGGAATCAGCCCCAGCATTTT. The chain links TRBV4-3 to TRBJ1-5; possibly TRBD1 for D (6 bases). Looked up from germline, CDR1 is LGHNA and CDR2 is YSLEER. The CDR3 spans 16 residues.

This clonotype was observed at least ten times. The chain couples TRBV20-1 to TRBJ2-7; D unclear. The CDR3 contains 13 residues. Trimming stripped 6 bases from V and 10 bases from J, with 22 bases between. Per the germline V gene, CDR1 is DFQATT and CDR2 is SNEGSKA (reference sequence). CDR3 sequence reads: CSAQGYGSPGQYF. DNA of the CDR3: TGCAGTGCCCAAGGATACGGTAGCCCCGGTCAGTACTTC.

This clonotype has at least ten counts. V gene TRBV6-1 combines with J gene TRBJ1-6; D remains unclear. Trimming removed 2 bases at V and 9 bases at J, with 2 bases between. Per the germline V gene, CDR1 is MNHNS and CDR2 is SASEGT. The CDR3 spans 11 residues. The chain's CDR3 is CASSESSPLHF. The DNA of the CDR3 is TGTGCCAGCAGTGAATCTTCACCCCTCCACTTT.

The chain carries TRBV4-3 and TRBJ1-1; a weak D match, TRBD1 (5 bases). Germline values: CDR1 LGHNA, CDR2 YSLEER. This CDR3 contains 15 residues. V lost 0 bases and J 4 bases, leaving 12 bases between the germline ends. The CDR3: CASSQDGGGGTEAFF. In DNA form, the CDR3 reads TGCGCCAGCAGCCAAGATGGGGGAGGCGGCACTGAAGCTTTCTTT.

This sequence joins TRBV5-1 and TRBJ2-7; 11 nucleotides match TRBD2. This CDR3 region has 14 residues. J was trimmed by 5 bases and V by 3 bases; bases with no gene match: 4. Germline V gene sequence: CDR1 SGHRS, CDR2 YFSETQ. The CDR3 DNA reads TGCGCCAGCAGCTCCCCACTAGCGGGAGACGAGCAGTACTTC. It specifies CASSSPLAGDEQYF. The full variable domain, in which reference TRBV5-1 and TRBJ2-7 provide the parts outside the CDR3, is KAGVTQTPRYLIKTRGQQVTLSCSPISGHRSVSWYQQTPGQGLQFLFEYFSETQRNKGNFPGRFSGRQFSNSRSEMNVSTLELGDSALYLCASSSPLAGDEQYFGPGTRLTVT.

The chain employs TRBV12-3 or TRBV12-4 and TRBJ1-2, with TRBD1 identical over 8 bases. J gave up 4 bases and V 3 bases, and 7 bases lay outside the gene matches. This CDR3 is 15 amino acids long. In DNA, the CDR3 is TGTGCCAGCAGTTTTTCAGGGGGCTACGTCTATGGCTACACCTTC. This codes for CASSFSGGYVYGYTF.

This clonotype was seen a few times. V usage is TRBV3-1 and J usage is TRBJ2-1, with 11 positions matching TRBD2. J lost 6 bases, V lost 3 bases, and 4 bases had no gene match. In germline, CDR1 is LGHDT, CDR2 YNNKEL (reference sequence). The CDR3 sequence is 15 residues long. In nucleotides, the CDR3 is TGTGCCAGCAGCCAGACTAGCGGGGTAGGCAATGAGCAGTTCTTC. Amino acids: CASSQTSGVGNEQFF.

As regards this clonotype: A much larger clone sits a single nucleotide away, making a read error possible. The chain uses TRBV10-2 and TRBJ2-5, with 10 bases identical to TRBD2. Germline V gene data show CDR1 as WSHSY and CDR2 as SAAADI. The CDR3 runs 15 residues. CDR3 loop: CASSRTSGIQETRYF. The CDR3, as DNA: TGCGCCAGCAGTCGAACTAGCGGGATCCAAGAGACCCGGTACTTC.

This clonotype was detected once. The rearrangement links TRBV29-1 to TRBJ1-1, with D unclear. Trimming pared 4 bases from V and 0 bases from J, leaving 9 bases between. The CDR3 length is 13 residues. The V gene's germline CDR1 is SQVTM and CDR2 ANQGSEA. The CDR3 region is CSVVEGLNTEAFF. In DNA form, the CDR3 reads TGCAGCGTTGTTGAGGGTCTGAACACTGAAGCTTTCTTT.

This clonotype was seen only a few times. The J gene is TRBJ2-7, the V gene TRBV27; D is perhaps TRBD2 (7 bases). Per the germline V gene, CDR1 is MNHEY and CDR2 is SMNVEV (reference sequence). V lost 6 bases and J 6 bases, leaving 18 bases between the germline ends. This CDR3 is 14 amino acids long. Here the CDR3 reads CASSPGGALPEQYF. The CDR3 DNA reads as TGTGCCAGCAGCCCTGGGGGGGCCCTCCCCGAGCAGTACTTC.

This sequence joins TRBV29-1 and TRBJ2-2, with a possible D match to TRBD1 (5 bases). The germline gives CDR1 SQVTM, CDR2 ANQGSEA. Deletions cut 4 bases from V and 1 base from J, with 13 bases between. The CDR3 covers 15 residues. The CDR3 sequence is CSVVGYTGNTGELFF. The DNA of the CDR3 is TGCAGCGTTGTGGGTTATACAGGGAACACCGGGGAGCTGTTTTTT.

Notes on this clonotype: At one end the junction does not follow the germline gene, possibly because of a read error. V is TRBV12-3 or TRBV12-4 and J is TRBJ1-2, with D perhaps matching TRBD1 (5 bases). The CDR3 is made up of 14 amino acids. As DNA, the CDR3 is TGTGCCAACAGTTTAGCTCCCAGGGTGGGTGGCTACACCTTC. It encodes CANSLAPRVGGYTF.

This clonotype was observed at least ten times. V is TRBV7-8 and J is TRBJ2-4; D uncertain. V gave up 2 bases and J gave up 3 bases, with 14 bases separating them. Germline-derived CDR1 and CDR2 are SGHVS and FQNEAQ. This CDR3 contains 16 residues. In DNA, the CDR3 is TGTGCCAGCAGCTTATTGAGGTCAGAAGTCAAAAACATTCAGTACTTC. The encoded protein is CASSLLRSEVKNIQYF. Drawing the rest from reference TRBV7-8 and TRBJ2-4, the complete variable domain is GAGVSQSPRYKVAKRGQDVALRCDPISGHVSLFWYQQALGQGPEFLTYFQNEAQLDKSGLPSDRFFAERPEGSVSTLKIQRTQQEDSAVYLCASSLLRSEVKNIQYFGAGTRLSVL.

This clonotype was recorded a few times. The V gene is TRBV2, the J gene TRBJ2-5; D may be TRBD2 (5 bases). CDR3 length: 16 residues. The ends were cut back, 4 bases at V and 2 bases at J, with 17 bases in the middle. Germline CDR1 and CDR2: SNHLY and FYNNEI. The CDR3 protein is CASSAHAGAPQETQYF. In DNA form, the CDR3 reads TGTGCCAGCAGTGCCCACGCGGGCGCCCCTCAAGAGACCCAGTACTTC. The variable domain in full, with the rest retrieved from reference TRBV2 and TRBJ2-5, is EPEVTQTPSHQVTQMGQEVILRCVPISNHLYFYWYRQILGQKVEFLVSFYNNEISEKSEIFDDQFSVERPDGSNFTLKIRSTKLEDSAMYFCASSAHAGAPQETQYFGPGTRLLVL.

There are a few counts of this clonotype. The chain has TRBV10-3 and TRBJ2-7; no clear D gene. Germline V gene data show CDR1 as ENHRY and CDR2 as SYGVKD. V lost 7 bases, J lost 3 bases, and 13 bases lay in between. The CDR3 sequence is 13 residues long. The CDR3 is CAIKARDIYEQYF. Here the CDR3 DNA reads TGTGCCATCAAGGCCCGAGATATCTACGAGCAGTACTTC.

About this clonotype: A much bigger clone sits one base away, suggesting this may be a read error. Here the CDR3 reads CATNRDPGPQETQYF. Here the CDR3 DNA reads TGTGCCACCAACAGAGATCCGGGACCACAAGAGACCCAGTACTTC. The chain is built from TRBV15 and TRBJ2-5; D possibly uses TRBD1 or TRBD2 (5 bases each). The CDR3 runs 15 residues. CDR1 is LNHNV, CDR2 YYDKDF, per germline (reference sequence).

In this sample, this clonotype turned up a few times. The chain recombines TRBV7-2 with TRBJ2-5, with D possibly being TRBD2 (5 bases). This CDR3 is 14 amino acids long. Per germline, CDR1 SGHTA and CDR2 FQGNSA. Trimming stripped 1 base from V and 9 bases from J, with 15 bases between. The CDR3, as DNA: TGTGCCAGCAGCTTAGAACTAGTCGTCGGGGCCCAGTACTTC. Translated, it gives CASSLELVVGAQYF.

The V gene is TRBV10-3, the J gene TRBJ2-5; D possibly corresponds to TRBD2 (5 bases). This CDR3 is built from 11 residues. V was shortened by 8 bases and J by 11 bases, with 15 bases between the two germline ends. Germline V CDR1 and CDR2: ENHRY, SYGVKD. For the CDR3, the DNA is TGTGCCATCGGGGAGCGCGATGAGCAGTACTTC. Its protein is CAIGERDEQYF.

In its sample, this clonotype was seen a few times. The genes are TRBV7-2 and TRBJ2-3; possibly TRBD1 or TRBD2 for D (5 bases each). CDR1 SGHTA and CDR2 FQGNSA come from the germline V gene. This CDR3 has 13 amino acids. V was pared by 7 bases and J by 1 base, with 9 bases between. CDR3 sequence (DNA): TGTGCCAGCAAACCGGGGCGCACAGATACGCAGTATTTT. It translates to CASKPGRTDTQYF.

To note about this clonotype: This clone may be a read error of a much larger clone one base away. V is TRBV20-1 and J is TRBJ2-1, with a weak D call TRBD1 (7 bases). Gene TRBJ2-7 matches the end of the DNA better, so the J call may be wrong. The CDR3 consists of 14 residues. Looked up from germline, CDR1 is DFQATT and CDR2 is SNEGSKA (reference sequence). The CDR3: CSATGAGQPYEQYF. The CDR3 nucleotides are TGCAGTGCCACTGGCGCGGGACAGCCCTACGAGCAGTACTTC.

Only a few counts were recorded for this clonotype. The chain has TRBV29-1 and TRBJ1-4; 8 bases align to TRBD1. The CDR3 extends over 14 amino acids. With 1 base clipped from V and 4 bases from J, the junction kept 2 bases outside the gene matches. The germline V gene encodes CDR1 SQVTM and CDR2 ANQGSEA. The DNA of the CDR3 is TGCAGCGTTGAAGGGGGACAGGTTAATGAAAAACTGTTTTTT. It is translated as CSVEGGQVNEKLFF.

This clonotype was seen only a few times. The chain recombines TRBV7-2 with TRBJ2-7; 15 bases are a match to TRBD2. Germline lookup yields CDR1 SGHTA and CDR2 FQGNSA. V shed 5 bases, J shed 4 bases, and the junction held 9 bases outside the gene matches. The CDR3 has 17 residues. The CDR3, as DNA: TGTGCCAGCAGCCCAGGGATCGGACTAGCGGGGGGGTACGAGCAGTACTTC. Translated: CASSPGIGLAGGYEQYF. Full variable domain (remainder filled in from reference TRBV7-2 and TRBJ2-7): GAGVSQSPSNKVTEKGKDVELRCDPISGHTALYWYRQSLGQGLEFLIYFQGNSAPDKSGLPSDRFSAERTGGSVSTLTIQRTQQEDSAVYLCASSPGIGLAGGYEQYFGPGTRLTVT.

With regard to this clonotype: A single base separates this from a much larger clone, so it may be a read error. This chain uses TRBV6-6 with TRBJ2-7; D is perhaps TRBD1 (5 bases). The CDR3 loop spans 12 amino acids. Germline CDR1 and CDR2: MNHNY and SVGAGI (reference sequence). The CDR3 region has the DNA TGTGCCAGCATGGGCAGGGAATACGTGCAGTACTTC. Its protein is CASMGREYVQYF.